This TCR beta chain comes out of a study of cytomegalovirus exposure and HLA in healthy donors. Overall study results and limits: Confirmation was obtained in vitro that a few CMV-associated chains are specific for CMV antigens.

This clone came up once. Antigen: not known. The PCR contained 60 Vbeta and 13 Jbeta primers. Data came from immunoSEQ multiplex PCR; TCRdb stores just in-frame clones and leaves some out. The sample includes around 100,000 clones, roughly 69% seen only once; the top ten take less than 4.5%. The CDR3 is 13 amino acids. The V end lost 5 bases, the J end lost 8 bases, and 12 bases lay between the germline ends. Germline V lookup: CDR1 MNHEY, CDR2 SVGAGI. The rearrangement links TRBV6-5 to TRBJ1-4; D unclear. The source of this sequence is a man aged 25-45 years in good health and CMV-seropositive. The sample consisted of PBMCs. The CDR3 bases are TGTGCCAGCAGTCCCAGTGGGAGAGAAAAACTGTTTTTT. Amino acids: CASSPSGREKLFF.